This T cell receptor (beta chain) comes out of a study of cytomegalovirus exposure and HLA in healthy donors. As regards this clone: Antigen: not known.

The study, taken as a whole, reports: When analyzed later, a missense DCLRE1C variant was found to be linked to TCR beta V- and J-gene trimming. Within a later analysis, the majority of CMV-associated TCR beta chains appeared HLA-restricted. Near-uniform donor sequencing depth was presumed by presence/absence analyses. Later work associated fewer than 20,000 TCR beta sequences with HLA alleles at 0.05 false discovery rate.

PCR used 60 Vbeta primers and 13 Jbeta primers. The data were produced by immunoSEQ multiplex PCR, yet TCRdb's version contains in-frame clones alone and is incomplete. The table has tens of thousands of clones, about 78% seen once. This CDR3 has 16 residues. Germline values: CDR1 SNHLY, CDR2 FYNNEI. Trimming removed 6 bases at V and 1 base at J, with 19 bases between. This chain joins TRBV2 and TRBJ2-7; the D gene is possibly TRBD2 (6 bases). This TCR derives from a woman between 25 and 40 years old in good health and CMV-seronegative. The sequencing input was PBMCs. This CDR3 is CASSRAGKVLSYEQYF. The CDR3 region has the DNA TGTGCCAGCAGCCGAGCGGGTAAAGTACTGTCCTACGAGCAGTACTTC.